The next 9 T cell receptor beta chains were all read from a single sample in a study of blood T cells in healthy people across ages. Combining a sample-barcoded 5' primer with a J-beta primer mix, a second PCR ran for roughly 7 to 11 cycles. One entry per CDR3 protein, called by TCRdb with MiXCR from the 5' RACE reads. The sample consists of about 970,000 distinct CDR3 sequences, roughly 51% of them appearing once. Specimen: blood. Receptors were obtained from a woman in her sixties or seventies in good health.

The V call is TRBV9, the J call TRBJ2-2; D gene uncertain. V was trimmed by 8 bases and J by 6 bases, leaving 20 bases between them. CDR3 length equals 15 residues. The germline V gene encodes CDR1 SGDLS and CDR2 YYNGEE. The CDR3 DNA sequence: TGTGCCAGTAATCGGGCCTCACTACGGTCCGGGGAGCTGTTTTTT. Encoded protein: CASNRASLRSGELFF.

Only a few counts were recorded for this clonotype. The chain is built from TRBV29-1 and TRBJ2-7; 12 bases line up with TRBD2. The CDR3 has 16 residues. Germline-derived CDR1 and CDR2 are SQVTM and ANQGSEA. The junction had 4 bases not matched to a gene; V was cut back by 1 base and J by 0 bases. CDR3 nucleotides: TGCAGCGTTGAAGGGGGACTAGCGGGTACCTCCTACGAGCAGTACTTC. This encodes CSVEGGLAGTSYEQYF.

This clonotype occurred many times. This may be a read error, as it is one base from a much larger clone. V gene TRBV7-2 combines with J gene TRBJ2-5, with 9 bases identical to TRBD1. Trimming cost V 3 bases and J 11 bases; bases outside gene matches: 10. Germline loops: CDR1 SGHTA, CDR2 FQGNSA. CDR3 length equals 14 residues. As DNA, the CDR3 is TGTGCCAGCAGCTTCGGGACAGGGCAGAATGAGCAGTACTTC. As protein: CASSFGTGQNEQYF.

Regarding this clonotype: At one of its ends the junction is not consistent with the germline gene, which may arise from a read error. The V gene is TRBV7-7, the J gene TRBJ2-5; TRBD1 matches at 7 bases. The CDR3 consists of 15 residues. Per germline, CDR1 SSHAT and CDR2 FNYEAQ (reference sequence). CDR3 nucleotides: TGTACCAGCAGCTCACAGGGGAATCGACAAGAGACCCAGTACTTC. Residues: CTSSSQGNRQETQYF. The whole variable domain, filled in from reference TRBV7-7 and TRBJ2-5, reads GAGVSQSPRYKVTKRGQDVTLRCDPISSHATLYWYQQALGQGPEFLTYFNYEAQPDKSGLPSDRFSAERPEGSISTLTIQRTEQRDSAMYRCTSSSQGNRQETQYFGPGTRLLVL.

On this clonotype: A junction boundary mismatches the germline segment, possibly from a read error. The rearrangement uses TRBV7-3 and TRBJ2-1; 9 nucleotides match TRBD1. CDR1 is SGHTA and CDR2 is FQGTGA in the germline V gene. The CDR3 is 20 amino acids. CDR3 in DNA: TGCGCCAGCAGCTTAGCGGGCCGGGACAGGGTAGGGGGGTCCTACAATGAGCAGTTCTTC. This sequence encodes CASSLAGRDRVGGSYNEQFF.

This chain connects TRBV5-4 to TRBJ2-7; D may be TRBD2 (6 bases). Judging by the DNA end, TRBJ2-4 fits better; the J call may be wrong. The germline V gene has CDR1 SGHNT and CDR2 YYREEE (reference sequence). The CDR3 sequence is 12 residues long. CDR3: CASRGGGDIQYF. The CDR3 DNA sequence: TGTGCCAGCAGGGGGGGTGGGGACATTCAGTACTTC.

The chain carries TRBV6-1 and TRBJ2-7, with 14 bases that match TRBD2. Germline V lookup: CDR1 MNHNS, CDR2 SASEGT. The CDR3 totals 16 residues. Trimming took 3 bases from V and 5 from J; bases not matched to a gene: 6. The CDR3 loop reads CASSELGLAGVHEQYF. CDR3 DNA sequence: TGTGCCAGCAGTGAGCTGGGACTAGCGGGAGTCCACGAGCAGTACTTC.

This clonotype was observed a few times. The chain combines TRBV5-6 with TRBJ1-1; tentative D call: TRBD1 (6 bases). Deletions cut 5 bases from V and 0 bases from J, with 8 bases between. CDR3 length equals 13 residues. Germline values: CDR1 SGHDT, CDR2 YYEEEE. As DNA, the CDR3 is TGTGCCAGCAGTGGACAGATGAACACTGAAGCTTTCTTT. Translation gives CASSGQMNTEAFF.

This clonotype was detected a few times. The chain combines TRBV7-7 with TRBJ2-5; D may correspond to TRBD1 or TRBD2 (5 bases each). The CDR3 is 14 residues long. Trimming left V 5 bases short and J 4 bases short, with 14 bases between. Per germline, CDR1 SSHAT and CDR2 FNYEAQ (reference sequence). The chain's CDR3 is CASSLGTVGETQYF. CDR3 in DNA: TGTGCCAGCAGCCTCGGGACGGTTGGAGAGACCCAGTACTTC.